The 4 T cell receptor beta chains given below trace back to one sample, sequenced in a study of control samples from healthy donors and cancer patients. Sequencing used immunoSEQ multiplex PCR; TCRdb keeps in-frame clones, though not all of them. The sample lists some 250,000 clones, roughly 82% occurring once. Specimen: PBMCs. The source of these receptors is a woman aged 60-70 years with lung cancer.

This chain links TRBV5-5 with TRBJ1-6; tentatively, D is TRBD1 (5 bases). The CDR3 totals 15 residues. Germline CDR1 is SGHKS and CDR2 is YYEKEE (reference sequence). V lost 4 bases to trimming and J lost 9 bases, with 17 bases between them. CDR3 sequence reads: CASSLTGTAASPLHF. CDR3 nucleotide sequence: TGTGCCAGCAGCCTGACGGGGACGGCCGCTTCACCCCTCCACTTT.

The chain joins TRBV5-1 to TRBJ2-5, with D possibly matching TRBD1 (6 bases). From germline, CDR1 is SGHRS and CDR2 YFSETQ. V was shortened by 4 bases and J by 4 bases, with 17 bases between the two germline ends. The length of the CDR3 is 15 residues. The CDR3: CASSPQTGWGETQYF. For the CDR3, the DNA is TGCGCCAGCAGCCCCCAAACAGGGTGGGGAGAGACCCAGTACTTC.

This clone was seen a few times. The V call is TRBV14, the J call TRBJ2-6; D gene unclear. CDR1 and CDR2 (germline): SGHDN, FVKESK. This CDR3 region has 12 residues. V was clipped by 8 bases and J by 4 bases, with 6 bases between them. CDR3 loop: CASGPGANVLTF. The CDR3 nucleotides read TGTGCCAGCGGTCCCGGGGCCAACGTCCTGACTTTC.

The chain links TRBV28 to TRBJ2-5, with 13 bases lining up with TRBD2. CDR3 size: 17 residues. The germline gives CDR1 MDHEN, CDR2 SYDVKM. Trimming removed 3 bases from V and 5 bases from J; junction bases left unmatched: 9. CDR3 in amino acids: CASSFPGLAGARETQYF. In nucleotides, the CDR3 is TGTGCCAGCAGTTTTCCCGGACTAGCGGGAGCTCGGGAGACCCAGTACTTC.